Shown below are 5 T cell receptor beta chains from a single sample sequenced in a study of blood T cell repertoires in COVID-19. Profiled with immunoSEQ multiplex PCR; TCRdb holds only in-frame clones, not every one. The data show some 300,000 clones, 88% seen once. Sequencing was done on a sample of PBMCs or T cells enriched from blood (not recorded which). Every receptor here comes from a woman aged 55-69 years in a cohort exposed to, infected with or recovered from COVID-19 (not recorded which).

The chain uses TRBV28 and TRBJ2-7; 9 bases match TRBD2. The CDR3 sequence is 16 residues long. Germline V gene data show CDR1 as MDHEN and CDR2 as SYDVKM. Germline trimming cut 6 bases from V and 3 bases from J; bases unmatched to any gene: 12. As DNA, the CDR3 is TGTGCCAGCAGCGCTAGTATAGCGGGAGATCGCTACGAGCAGTACTTC. Protein sequence: CASSASIAGDRYEQYF.

V usage is TRBV5-8 and J usage is TRBJ2-2; no firm D call. CDR1 and CDR2 (germline): SGHTS, YDEGEE. Between the trimmed V and J ends, which lost 0 bases and 5 bases, there was a span of 11 bases. This CDR3 region has 15 residues. CDR3 region: CASSLVAARTGELFF. In nucleotides, the CDR3 is TGTGCCAGCAGCTTGGTTGCGGCGCGAACCGGGGAGCTGTTTTTT.

This chain uses TRBV15 with TRBJ2-1; D perhaps matches TRBD2 (6 bases). The CDR3 totals 12 residues. Trimming took off 5 bases at V and 7 bases at J, with 9 bases between the two ends. Per germline, CDR1 LNHNV and CDR2 YYDKDF (reference sequence). CDR3 nucleotides: TGTGCCACCAGCCCTCGGGGGAATGAGCAGTTCTTC. This translates into CATSPRGNEQFF.

CDR3 in amino acids: CASSYESDTEAFF. In DNA form, the CDR3 reads TGTGCCAGCAGTTACGAGTCGGACACTGAAGCTTTCTTT. The chain is built from TRBV6-5 and TRBJ1-1; D is unresolved. CDR1 and CDR2 from the germline V gene are MNHEY and SVGAGI. This CDR3 is 13 amino acids long. V dropped 2 bases and J dropped 3 bases, with 7 bases sitting between them.

The chain is built from TRBV13 and TRBJ2-7, with TRBD2 matching over 9 bases. This CDR3 region has 15 residues. The ends lost 1 base at V and 5 bases at J; junction bases unmatched: 6. Germline V gene lookup returns CDR1 PRHDT and CDR2 FYEKMQ (reference sequence). The CDR3 nucleotides are TGTGCCAGCAGCTTAGTAGCGGGGGTGGTAAACGAGCAGTACTTC. It encodes CASSLVAGVVNEQYF.